This TCR beta chain stems from a study of blood T cell repertoires in COVID-19. Across the whole study: Whether acute or convalescent, the COVID-19 samples came from the United States, Italy and Spain. Sources were T cells, B-cell-depleted T cells, or PBMCs; the material itself was cDNA or gDNA.

Trimming cost V 0 bases and J 13 bases, with 13 bases left between them. Germline V gives CDR1 SGHDN, CDR2 FVKESK. The CDR3 covers 13 residues. Participants reported their clinical history, and cohort assignment relied on those reports. Generated by immunoSEQ multiplex PCR, the TCRdb table keeps only in-frame clones and is missing some. The repertoire has 150,000 to 200,000 clones, about four fifths of them found once; the top ten carry roughly 9.6%. This receptor was identified in a man over 45 who had recovered from COVID-19. The chain joins TRBV14 to TRBJ2-1; D not resolved. Sequencing input: PBMCs or T cells enriched from blood (not recorded which). CDR3 sequence: CASSQDLSEIQFF. The DNA for the CDR3 is TGTGCCAGCAGCCAAGACTTGTCGGAGATACAGTTCTTC.